A selection of T cell receptor beta chains follows, all from one sample in a study of T cells in Graves' hyperthyroidism and ophthalmopathy. One entry per CDR3 protein results from TCRdb running MiXCR on the multiplex PCR reads. The sample includes approximately 400,000 distinct CDR3 sequences, around 25% of them seen just once. Specimen: blood. The receptors derive from a man in his fifties with Graves' hyperthyroidism. The CDR3 runs from the conserved cysteine through the conserved F or W. The D gene is left open where the match is weak. Clone size is shown for a subset of rows, as once, few, many or a class of expanded clone.

CASSQVAGWDEQFF,TGTGCCAGCAGCCAGGTAGCGGGTTGGGATGAGCAGTTCTTC,TRBJ2-1,TRBV4-2,-,TRBD2
CASSPGQGKSNEQFF,TGTGCCAGCAGCCCGGGACAGGGCAAATCCAATGAGCAGTTCTTC,TRBJ2-1,TRBV7-6,many,TRBD1
CASSSDPGANVLTF,TGTGCCAGCAGCTCAGACCCCGGGGCCAACGTCCTGACTTTC,TRBJ2-6,TRBV7-2,-,-
CSATLAGGTETQYF,TGCAGTGCGACACTAGCGGGAGGGACAGAGACCCAGTACTTC,TRBJ2-5,TRBV20-1,few,TRBD2
CASSLELAGGDQETQYF,TGTGCCAGCAGCTTAGAACTAGCGGGAGGCGACCAAGAGACCCAGTACTTC,TRBJ2-5,TRBV11-1,few,TRBD2
CASSPWTGDGNQPQHF,TGTGCCAGCAGTCCCTGGACAGGAGATGGCAATCAGCCCCAGCATTTT,TRBJ1-5,TRBV6-1,few,TRBD1
CASSSGPTSANYGYTF,TGTGCCAGCAGTTCCGGTCCCACCTCAGCTAACTATGGCTACACCTTC,TRBJ1-2,TRBV27,-,-
CSVRSDRGGRNTEAFF,TGCAGCGTTCGCTCCGACAGGGGGGGACGGAACACTGAAGCTTTCTTT,TRBJ1-1,TRBV29-1,-,TRBD1
CASSQEKNNEQFF,TGTGCCAGCAGCCAGGAGAAAAACAATGAGCAGTTCTTC,TRBJ2-1,TRBV2,many,-
CASSEGTGVNYEQYF,TGTGCCAGCAGTGAAGGGACAGGGGTAAACTACGAGCAGTACTTC,TRBJ2-7,TRBV6-1,-,TRBD1